Listed here are 21 T cell receptor beta chains from one sample, sequenced in a study of graft-versus-host responses after intestinal transplantation. The antigens these receptors bind are not known. TCRdb's copy holds only in-frame clones and misses some; the assay was immunoSEQ multiplex PCR. The profile covers 70,000 to 95,000 clones, with 90% appearing a single time and around 0.11% taken by the ten largest. The specimen comprised unstimulated CD4+ T cells sorted from spleen or lymph node cells, sampled before intestinal transplant. Every receptor here comes from a human donor who received an intestinal transplant.

The chain has TRBV5-1 and TRBJ2-1, with a possible D match to TRBD2 (5 bases). The CDR3 runs to 14 residues. With 1 base removed from V and 5 bases from J, the gap between germline ends came to 10 bases. Germline CDR1 is SGHRS and CDR2 is YFSETQ. DNA of the CDR3: TGCGCCAGCAGCTTGCTCCCGGGGAACAATGAGCAGTTCTTC. This encodes CASSLLPGNNEQFF.

The chain employs TRBV5-6 and TRBJ2-5, with TRBD1 matching 7 bases. TRBJ2-7 explains the end of the DNA better; the J call may be wrong. Germline V gene lookup returns CDR1 SGHDT and CDR2 YYEEEE. This CDR3 contains 14 residues. The CDR3 reads CASSSRTGSYEQYF. The DNA for the CDR3 is TGTGCCAGCAGCTCGCGGACAGGTTCCTACGAGCAGTACTTC.

This clone came up a few times. This chain connects TRBV6-1 to TRBJ1-6, with 10 bases lining up with TRBD1. Unmatched junction bases numbered 8, after V lost 0 bases and J lost 0 bases. This CDR3 spans 20 amino acids. The germline gives CDR1 MNHNS, CDR2 SASEGT. The CDR3 sequence is CASSEAPGQGISSYNSPLHF. DNA for the CDR3: TGTGCCAGCAGTGAAGCGCCGGGACAGGGGATCAGCTCCTATAATTCACCCCTCCACTTT.

The rearrangement joins TRBV7-2 to TRBJ1-6; D ambiguous. V was clipped by 5 bases and J by 8 bases, with 13 bases between them. Germline CDR1 is SGHTA and CDR2 is FQGNSA. The CDR3 is 14 residues long. The CDR3 DNA reads TGTGCCAGCAGCCGGCGGTCGTTGGATTCACCCCTCCACTTT. It translates to CASSRRSLDSPLHF. The full variable domain, in which reference TRBV7-2 and TRBJ1-6 provide the parts outside the CDR3, is GAGVSQSPSNKVTEKGKDVELRCDPISGHTALYWYRQSLGQGLEFLIYFQGNSAPDKSGLPSDRFSAERTGGSVSTLTIQRTQQEDSAVYLCASSRRSLDSPLHFGNGTRLTVT.

This chain links TRBV6-5 with TRBJ1-5; 7 nucleotides line up with TRBD1. The V gene's germline CDR1 is MNHEY and CDR2 SVGAGI. V lost 6 bases to trimming and J lost 7 bases; unmatched junction nucleotides: 12. This CDR3 is 15 amino acids long. In DNA form, the CDR3 reads TGTGCCAGCAGGCGACAGGGAATTGTGGGACAGCCCCAGCATTTT. Encoded protein: CASRRQGIVGQPQHF.

The genes are TRBV18 and TRBJ1-5; 12 bases map to TRBD1. The CDR3 has 15 residues. Germline V gene data show CDR1 as KGHSH and CDR2 as LQKENI. The V gene end was trimmed by 6 bases and the J gene end by 5 bases; junction bases not matched to a gene: 5. The CDR3 region is CASSPGTGGDQPQHF. The CDR3 nucleotides read TGTGCCAGCTCGCCCGGGACAGGGGGCGATCAGCCCCAGCATTTT.

This chain connects TRBV28 to TRBJ1-4; 9 nucleotides agree with TRBD1. V shed 5 bases and J 4 bases; nucleotides not matched to a gene: 8. Germline-derived CDR1 and CDR2 are MDHEN and SYDVKM. This CDR3 is 16 amino acids long. CDR3 amino acids: CASSNMGTGYNEKLFF. The CDR3 DNA sequence: TGTGCCAGCAGTAACATGGGGACAGGGTATAATGAAAAACTGTTTTTT.

The CDR3 bases are TGTGCCAGAAAGCGGGGGACAGCGAACCCAAGGATGGCTTTCTTT. Its translation is CARKRGTANPRMAFF. V and J are TRBV5-3 and TRBJ1-1; TRBD1 matches 7 bases. TRBV5-3 is reported as an ORF; its role is uncertain. The CDR3 loop spans 15 amino acids. Trimming at V came to 6 bases and at J to 11 bases, leaving 19 bases not matched to a gene.

This clone was counted only a few times. The rearrangement links TRBV5-4 to TRBJ2-1; 7 bases align to TRBD2. This CDR3 comprises 15 residues. Germline lookup yields CDR1 SGHNT and CDR2 YYREEE (reference sequence). The trim removed 0 bases at V and 8 bases at J, leaving 8 bases unmatched. The chain's CDR3 is CASSLGGGFGYEQFF. The CDR3 DNA reads as TGTGCCAGCAGCTTGGGGGGAGGGTTTGGATATGAGCAGTTCTTC.

In this sample, this clone turned up once. CDR3 sequence reads: CASIVTGGPGELFF. The DNA for the CDR3 is TGTGCCAGTATTGTGACAGGGGGTCCCGGGGAGCTGTTTTTT. The chain couples TRBV19 to TRBJ2-2; 9 bases align to TRBD1. Looked up from germline, CDR1 is LNHDA and CDR2 is SQIVND (reference sequence). CDR3 length equals 14 residues. The J segment lost 6 bases and the V segment lost 7 bases, leaving 6 bases of the junction unmatched.

The CDR3 nucleotides are TGTGCCAGAAGCTCAACAGGGGGAGATGCCAAAAACATTCAGTACTTC. Protein: CARSSTGGDAKNIQYF. The chain couples TRBV5-3 to TRBJ2-4; 8 bases are shared with TRBD1. TRBV5-3 is known as an ORF, though its function is uncertain. CDR3 length: 16 residues. V was clipped by 3 bases and J by 1 base; unmatched bases: 6.

This chain connects TRBV7-9 to TRBJ1-6; 7 nucleotides agree with TRBD1. This CDR3 is 17 amino acids long. V was clipped by 5 bases and J by 0 bases; unmatched bases: 7. CDR1 and CDR2 (germline): SEHNR, FQNEAQ (reference sequence). For the CDR3, the DNA is TGTGCCAGCAGCCCAACAGGACAGGCCTCCTATAATTCACCCCTCCACTTT. This translates into CASSPTGQASYNSPLHF. Full variable domain (missing parts from reference TRBV7-9 and TRBJ1-6): DTGVSQNPRHKITKRGQNVTFRCDPISEHNRLYWYRQTLGQGPEFLTYFQNEAQLEKSRLLSDRFSAERPKGSFSTLEIQRTEQGDSAMYLCASSPTGQASYNSPLHFGNGTRLTVT.

The chain carries TRBV14 and TRBJ2-1; perhaps TRBD1 as D (6 bases). From germline, CDR1 is SGHDN and CDR2 FVKESK. There are 15 residues in the CDR3. Trimming removed 1 base at V and 0 bases at J, with 7 bases between. The CDR3 nucleotides are TGTGCCAGCAGCCAAGGGGGGCGCTCCTACAATGAGCAGTTCTTC. As protein: CASSQGGRSYNEQFF.

This sequence joins TRBV27 and TRBJ1-6; 7 bases are shared with TRBD1. CDR3 length: 15 amino acids. The germline gives CDR1 MNHEY, CDR2 SMNVEV (reference sequence). V trimming: 5 bases; J trimming: 4 bases; junction bases outside the gene matches: 5. The CDR3 region has the DNA TGTGCCAGCAGTAGACCGGGACAGTATAATTCACCCCTCCACTTT. This translates into CASSRPGQYNSPLHF.

The CDR3 is CASSTTGSNYEKLFF. As DNA, the CDR3 is TGTGCCAGCAGTACTACCGGGTCGAATTATGAAAAACTGTTTTTT. This rearrangement joins TRBV6-6 to TRBJ1-4; D unresolved. V was clipped by 5 bases and J by 6 bases, with 16 bases between them. The germline V gene encodes CDR1 MNHNY and CDR2 SVGAGI (reference sequence). This CDR3 is built from 15 residues.

V gene TRBV5-5 combines with J gene TRBJ1-2; D gene uncertain. The CDR3 consists of 15 residues. Germline V lookup: CDR1 SGHKS, CDR2 YYEKEE (reference sequence). V gave up 4 bases and J gave up 3 bases, with 16 bases separating them. Here the CDR3 DNA reads TGTGCCAGCAGCCCCCAAGCGGGCGGACACTATGGCTACACCTTC. Amino acids: CASSPQAGGHYGYTF.

This clone was observed a single time. The sample holds other DNA sequences that translate to the same CDR3. The chain employs TRBV5-1 and TRBJ2-7; D not resolved. The ends were cut back, 1 base at V and 2 bases at J, with 4 bases in the middle. The length of the CDR3 is 12 residues. The germline gives CDR1 SGHRS, CDR2 YFSETQ. The CDR3 protein is CASSLSTYEQYF. CDR3 DNA sequence: TGCGCCAGCAGCTTGTCAACCTACGAGCAGTACTTC.

As to this clone: The sample contains more than one DNA sequence encoding this CDR3. The chain recombines TRBV11-2 with TRBJ1-1; D is ambiguous. V dropped 3 bases and J dropped 1 base, with 6 bases sitting between them. The length of the CDR3 is 13 residues. Germline-derived CDR1 and CDR2 are SGHAT and FQNNGV. The chain's CDR3 is CASSLRENTEAFF. The CDR3 nucleotides are TGTGCCAGCAGCTTGCGGGAGAACACTGAAGCTTTCTTT.

This chain connects TRBV7-9 to TRBJ1-6, with 9 positions matching TRBD1. The junction had 4 bases not matched to a gene; V was cut back by 0 bases and J by 7 bases. Germline CDR1 reads SEHNR; CDR2 reads FQNEAQ (reference sequence). The CDR3 contains 16 residues. The CDR3 loop is CASSLAWGQGNSPLHF. CDR3 nucleotides: TGTGCCAGCAGCTTAGCGTGGGGACAGGGAAATTCACCCCTCCACTTT.

The chain links TRBV12-5 to TRBJ1-2; TRBD1 matches at 7 bases. The length of the CDR3 is 14 residues. Germline CDR1 reads LGHNT; CDR2 reads FRNRAP. The V segment lost 3 bases and the J segment 7 bases; nucleotides outside the gene matches: 8. CDR3: CASGFATGMGGYTF. The CDR3 DNA sequence: TGTGCTAGTGGTTTCGCGACAGGGATGGGTGGCTACACCTTC.

The rearrangement links TRBV4-1 to TRBJ1-5, with D hard to call. Germline values: CDR1 MGHRA, CDR2 YSYEKL. V dropped 4 bases and J dropped 5 bases, with 9 bases sitting between them. This CDR3 region has 13 residues. The DNA of the CDR3 is TGCGCCAGCAGCCGCCAACGAGATCAGCCCCAGCATTTT. It is translated as CASSRQRDQPQHF.